The text below deals with one T cell receptor (beta chain). Allocation to cohorts depended on clinical history reported by the participants. What the recovered Cohort 3 donors had was two negative PCRs, clearance, or symptom resolution. Germline V gene data show CDR1 as MNHEY and CDR2 as SMNVEV (reference sequence). The CDR3 length is 16 residues. The ends were cut back, 0 bases at V and 2 bases at J, with 11 bases in the middle. Method: immunoSEQ multiplex PCR; TCRdb's copy keeps in-frame clones and lacks some. The sample has over 150,000 clones, approximately 78% seen once. The source of the sample is a study of blood T cell repertoires in COVID-19. The overall study: Italy, Spain and the United States were the sources of the convalescent and acute COVID-19 samples.

The receptor's source is a woman in her fifties or sixties who had recovered from COVID-19. The V call is TRBV27, the J call TRBJ2-1, with D possibly matching TRBD2 (5 bases). Sequencing was carried out using PBMCs or T cells enriched from blood (not recorded which). Written as DNA, the CDR3 is TGTGCCAGCAGTTTATCGTCCGGGGAGACCTACAATGAGCAGTTCTTC. Its translation: CASSLSSGETYNEQFF.